This TCR beta chain derives from a study of response to subunit inactivated influenza vaccine. Study observations and caveats: A suggestion made by the authors is that each seasonal influenza vaccination recruits few new T cells.

As concerns this clonotype: Its antigen remains unknown.

TCRdb reanalysed the RT-PCR reads using MiXCR and keeps one entry per CDR3 protein. Of fewer than 200,000 distinct CDR3 sequences listed, 9.2% are singletons. The CDR3 is made up of 15 amino acids. CDR1 and CDR2 from the germline V gene are SGHNT and YYREEE (reference sequence). Trimming stripped 0 bases from V and 8 bases from J, with 16 bases between. Sequencing used non-naive T cells sorted from PBMCs, obtained on the day of vaccination. This TCR was recovered from a man aged 45 to 65 who received an inactivated influenza vaccine. This rearrangement joins TRBV5-4 to TRBJ2-3; D may be TRBD1 or TRBD2 (6 bases each). The CDR3 loop is CASSLGPGAGGTQYF. The CDR3 nucleotides read TGTGCCAGCAGCTTGGGGCCGGGGGCAGGAGGTACGCAGTATTTT. Complete variable domain (other parts from reference TRBV5-4 and TRBJ2-3): ETGVTQSPTHLIKTRGQQVTLRCSSQSGHNTVSWYQQALGQGPQFIFQYYREEENGRGNFPPRFSGLQFPNYSSELNVNALELDDSALYLCASSLGPGAGGTQYFGPGTRLTVL.